What follows are 5 T cell receptor beta chains derived from one specimen sequenced in a study of shared T cell receptors in the human thymus. The method was immunoSEQ multiplex PCR; TCRdb's version includes in-frame clones alone and lacks a portion of them. The table includes hundreds of thousands of clones, more than 75% detected once. The sample was also reused in another study, on human thymus T cells.

Sequencing used thymocytes. All receptors derive from a boy under two years old with a congenital heart defect.

This rearrangement joins TRBV30 to TRBJ1-2; D possibly corresponds to TRBD1 (5 bases). The CDR3 has 15 residues. Germline CDR1 GTSNPN, CDR2 SVGIG (reference sequence). Trimming left V 0 bases short and J 2 bases short, with 13 bases between. CDR3: CAWSVEDTANYGYTF. CDR3 bases: TGTGCCTGGAGTGTAGAGGACACCGCGAACTATGGCTACACCTTC.

This clone has just one count. V usage is TRBV25-1 and J usage is TRBJ1-4, with 8 bases that match TRBD1. Germline loops: CDR1 MGHDK, CDR2 SYGVNS. J lost 5 bases, V lost 10 bases, and 6 bases had no gene match. The CDR3 loop spans 13 amino acids. The CDR3 DNA reads TGTGCCACCCGGGACAGGAGGAATGAAAAACTGTTTTTT. This gives the protein CATRDRRNEKLFF.

The genes are TRBV6-1 and TRBJ2-7, with D maybe TRBD1 (5 bases). The V and J ends lost 7 bases and 4 bases respectively, with 14 bases between them. Germline loops: CDR1 MNHNS, CDR2 SASEGT. The length of the CDR3 is 13 residues. This CDR3 reads CASKGGQEYEQYF. The CDR3 DNA is TGTGCCAGCAAGGGCGGACAAGAATACGAGCAGTACTTC.

V gene TRBV7-2 combines with J gene TRBJ2-1; TRBD2 aligns across 9 bases. After removal of 3 bases from V and 0 bases from J, the junction contained 6 bases not matched to a gene. Germline-derived CDR1 and CDR2 are SGHTA and FQGNSA. The CDR3 totals 17 residues. Here the CDR3 reads CASSFRRGLASYNEQFF. Written as DNA, the CDR3 is TGTGCCAGCAGCTTCCGACGGGGACTAGCCTCCTACAATGAGCAGTTCTTC.

This chain joins TRBV27 and TRBJ2-5; D might be TRBD2 (6 bases). This CDR3 is 15 amino acids long. Germline V gene sequence: CDR1 MNHEY, CDR2 SMNVEV (reference sequence). The ends were cut back, 4 bases at V and 5 bases at J, with 17 bases in the middle. The CDR3 protein is CASSSLQTSQETQYF. The CDR3 bases are TGTGCCAGCAGTTCCCTACAGACTAGTCAGGAGACCCAGTACTTC.